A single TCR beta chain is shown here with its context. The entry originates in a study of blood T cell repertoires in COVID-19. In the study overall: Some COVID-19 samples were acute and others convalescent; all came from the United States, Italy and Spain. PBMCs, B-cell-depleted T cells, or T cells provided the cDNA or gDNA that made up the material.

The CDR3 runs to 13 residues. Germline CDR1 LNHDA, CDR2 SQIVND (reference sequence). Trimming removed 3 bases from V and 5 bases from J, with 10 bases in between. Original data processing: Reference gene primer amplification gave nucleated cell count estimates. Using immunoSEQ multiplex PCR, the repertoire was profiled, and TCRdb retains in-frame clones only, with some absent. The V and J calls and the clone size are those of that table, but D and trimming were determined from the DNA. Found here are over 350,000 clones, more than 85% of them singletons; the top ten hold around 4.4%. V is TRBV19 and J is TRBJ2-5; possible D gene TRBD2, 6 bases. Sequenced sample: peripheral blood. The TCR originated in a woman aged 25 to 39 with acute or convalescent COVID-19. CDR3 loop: CASSITSRETQYF. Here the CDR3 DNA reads TGTGCCAGTAGTATTACTAGCCGGGAGACCCAGTACTTC. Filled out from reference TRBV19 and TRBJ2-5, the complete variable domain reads DGGITQSPKYLFRKEGQNVTLSCEQNLNHDAMYWYRQDPGQGLRLIYYSQIVNDFQKGDIAEGYSVSREKKESFPLTVTSAQKNPTAFYLCASSITSRETQYFGPGTRLLVL.